This TCR beta chain appears in the sequencing data of a study of cytomegalovirus exposure and HLA in healthy donors. This CDR3 is 14 amino acids long. Trimming stripped 1 base from V and 1 base from J, with 8 bases between. In germline, CDR1 is SEHNR, CDR2 FQNEAQ (reference sequence). Study results and limitations: Serostatus for CMV was the only available immune exposure information.

As for this clone: Its antigen is as yet unknown.

The PCR contained 60 Vbeta and 13 Jbeta primers. Method: immunoSEQ multiplex PCR; TCRdb's copy keeps in-frame clones and lacks some. The sample holds 95,000 to 150,000 clones; about 84% are singletons and the top ten take around 3.6%. This receptor was taken from a middle-aged man in good health and CMV-seronegative. The chain carries TRBV7-9 and TRBJ2-7; D call uncertain. What was sequenced was PBMCs. The CDR3 sequence is CASSLGAQSYEQYF. The CDR3 DNA is TGTGCCAGCAGCTTAGGGGCACAATCCTACGAGCAGTACTTC.